This T cell receptor (beta chain) was captured by sequencing in a study of Graves' ophthalmopathy and Graves' hyperthyroidism. Notes on the study in general: The model forecast ophthalmopathy progression, reaching roughly 64% sensitivity and approximately 72% specificity. Also, most clonotypes expanded in the thyroid above 0.001 frequency appeared in blood.

This clonotype was counted many times. The antigen remains unidentified. From germline, CDR1 is DFQATT and CDR2 SNEGSKA (reference sequence). CDR3 length equals 13 residues. V was trimmed by 8 bases and J by 0 bases, leaving 14 bases between them. The diagnosis combined clinical symptoms, thyroxine, TRAb, thyroid ultrasound and orbital computed tomography scans. Using RNA transcripts, the TCR beta CDR3 regions were amplified. The authors performed first-round RT-PCR with HTBI primers and then a second-round multiplex PCR. TCRdb redid the calling of the multiplex PCR reads with MiXCR, one entry per CDR3 protein. The data contain almost 400,000 distinct CDR3 sequences, around 17% of them seen just once; the ten biggest clones take up about 1.4%.

The sequence was collected from a woman aged 18-29 years with Graves' ophthalmopathy. V and J are TRBV20-1 and TRBJ2-7, with D possibly being TRBD2 (6 bases). Sequenced input: peripheral blood. The CDR3 loop is CSRLRLDSYEQYF. The DNA of the CDR3 is TGCAGTAGACTAAGACTAGACTCCTACGAGCAGTACTTC.